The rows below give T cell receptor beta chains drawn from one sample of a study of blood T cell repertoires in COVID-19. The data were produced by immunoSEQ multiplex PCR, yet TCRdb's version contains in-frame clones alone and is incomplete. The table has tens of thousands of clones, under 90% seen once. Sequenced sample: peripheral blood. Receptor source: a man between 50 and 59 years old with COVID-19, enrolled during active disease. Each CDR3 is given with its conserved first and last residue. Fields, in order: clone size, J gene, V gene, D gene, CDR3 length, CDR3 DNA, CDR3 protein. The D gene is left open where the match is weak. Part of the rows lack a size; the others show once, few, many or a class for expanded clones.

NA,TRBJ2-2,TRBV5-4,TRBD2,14,TGTGCCAGCAGCTTGGCTAGCGGGGGTGGGGAGCTGTTTTTT,CASSLASGGGELFF
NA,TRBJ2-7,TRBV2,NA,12,TGTGCCAGCAGGGGGGAGGCCTACGAGCAGTACTTC,CASRGEAYEQYF
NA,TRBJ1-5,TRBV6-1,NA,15,TGTGCCAGCAGTGAACTGGGTGCGGGCAATCAGCCCCAGCATTTT,CASSELGAGNQPQHF
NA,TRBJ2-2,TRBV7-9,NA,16,TGTGCCAGCAGCTCCAGGGACAAGACGAACACCGGGGAGCTGTTTTTT,CASSSRDKTNTGELFF
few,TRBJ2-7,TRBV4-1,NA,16,TGCGCCAGCAGCCAAGGCCGCTGGGGCGGCGCCTACGAGCAGTACTTC,CASSQGRWGGAYEQYF
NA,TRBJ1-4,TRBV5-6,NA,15,TGTGCCAGCAGCTCCGGTTCCCCGAGAGAGGAAAAACTGTTTTTT,CASSSGSPREEKLFF
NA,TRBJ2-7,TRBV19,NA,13,TGTGCCAGTAGTTCCGACATGTCCTACGAGCAGTACTTC,CASSSDMSYEQYF
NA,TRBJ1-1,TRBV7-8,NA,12,TGTGCCAGCCCGCGGGGGGACACTGAAGCTTTCTTT,CASPRGDTEAFF
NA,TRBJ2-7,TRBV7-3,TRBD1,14,TGTGCCAGCAGCCCGACAGGGGATCGGAACGAGCAGTACTTC,CASSPTGDRNEQYF
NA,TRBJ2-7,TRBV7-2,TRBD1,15,TGTGCCAGCAGCTTAGGTGGGACAGGGCAAAACGAGCAGTACTTC,CASSLGGTGQNEQYF
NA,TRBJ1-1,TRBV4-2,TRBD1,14,TGTGCCAGCAGCCAAGATTCAGGGGGCACTGAAGCTTTCTTT,CASSQDSGGTEAFF